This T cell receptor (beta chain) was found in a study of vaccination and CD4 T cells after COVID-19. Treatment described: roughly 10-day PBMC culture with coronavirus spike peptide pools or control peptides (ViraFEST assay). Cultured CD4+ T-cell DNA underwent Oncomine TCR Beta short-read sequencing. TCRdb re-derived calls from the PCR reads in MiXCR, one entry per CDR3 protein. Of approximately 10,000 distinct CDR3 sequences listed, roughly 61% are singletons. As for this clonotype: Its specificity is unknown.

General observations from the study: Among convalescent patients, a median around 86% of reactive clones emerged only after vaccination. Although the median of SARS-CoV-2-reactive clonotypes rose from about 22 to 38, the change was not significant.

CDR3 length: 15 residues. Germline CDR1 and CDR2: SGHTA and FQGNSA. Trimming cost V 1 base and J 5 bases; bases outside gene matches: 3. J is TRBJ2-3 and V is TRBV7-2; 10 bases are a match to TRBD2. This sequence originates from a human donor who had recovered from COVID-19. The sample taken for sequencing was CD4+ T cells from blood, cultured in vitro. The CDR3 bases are TGTGCCAGCAGCTTAGATAGCGGGAGGATAGATACGCAGTATTTT. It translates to CASSLDSGRIDTQYF.